This TCR beta chain was identified during a study of technical replicates of blood from a few donors. Here immunoSEQ multiplex PCR was the method, and the copy in TCRdb shows in-frame clones only, minus some. The table includes about 62,000 clones, under 90% detected once. Germline CDR1 reads PRHDT; CDR2 reads FYEKMQ (reference sequence). The CDR3 loop spans 15 amino acids. The ends lost 2 bases at V and 4 bases at J; junction bases unmatched: 2. The sequenced sample consisted of PBMCs. The receptor was isolated from a human donor in good health. Some clones in this sample may be carry-over from other donors' samples. This chain links TRBV13 with TRBJ2-1, with 10 bases matching TRBD2. Here the CDR3 reads CASSLILAGYNEQFF. The CDR3 DNA sequence: TGTGCCAGCAGCTTAATACTAGCGGGGTACAATGAGCAGTTCTTC.